These 32 T cell receptor beta chains share one sample of origin, sequenced in a study of OX40 agonist ivuxolimab in advanced cancers. Clones were read by immunoSEQ multiplex PCR, and TCRdb kept only the in-frame ones, dropping some. This sample carries some 41,000 clones, more than 75% of them seen once, and the ten largest clones take 15% to 20%. Here the sequenced sample was CD4+ or CD8+ T cells sorted from blood, taken in a trial of the OX40 agonist ivuxolimab. The source is an adult with an advanced solid tumor such as melanoma, head and neck, liver or kidney cancer.

The V gene is TRBV7-6, the J gene TRBJ1-2, with D hard to call. Germline V gives CDR1 SGHVS, CDR2 FNYEAQ. The CDR3 spans 12 residues. V lost 5 bases to trimming and J lost 5 bases, with 9 bases between them. CDR3 in DNA: TGTGCCAGCAGCGACGAAGAATATGGCTACACCTTC. Translation: CASSDEEYGYTF.

This chain uses TRBV6-1 with TRBJ2-2; possibly TRBD1 or TRBD2 for D (5 bases each). Germline loops: CDR1 MNHNS, CDR2 SASEGT. With 8 bases removed from V and 9 bases from J, the gap between germline ends came to 16 bases. This CDR3 has 13 residues. DNA of the CDR3: TGTGCCAGCCTCCCGGGACCAGTTCGGGAGCTGTTTTTT. Translating gives CASLPGPVRELFF.

This sequence joins TRBV4-3 and TRBJ2-7, with no clear D. Germline CDR1 LGHNA, CDR2 YSLEER. Trimming took 0 bases from V and 3 from J, leaving 6 bases between them. This CDR3 comprises 13 residues. CDR3 sequence (DNA): TGCGCCAGCAGCCAAGATACCCACTACGAGCAGTACTTC. Protein sequence: CASSQDTHYEQYF.

This chain links TRBV7-9 with TRBJ2-1; 9 nucleotides line up with TRBD1. The germline V gene encodes CDR1 SEHNR and CDR2 FQNEAQ (reference sequence). CDR3 length: 13 amino acids. V was clipped by 5 bases and J by 7 bases; unmatched bases: 3. DNA for the CDR3: TGTGCCAGCAGCCCCGGGACAGGGAATGAGCAGTTCTTC. Residues: CASSPGTGNEQFF.

The V and J genes are TRBV28 and TRBJ2-5; 14 nucleotides line up with TRBD2. With 4 bases clipped from V and 5 bases from J, the junction kept 3 bases outside the gene matches. CDR3 length equals 15 residues. Germline values: CDR1 MDHEN, CDR2 SYDVKM. This CDR3 is CASSWTSGRSETQYF. As DNA, the CDR3 is TGTGCCAGCAGTTGGACTAGCGGGAGGTCTGAGACCCAGTACTTC.

The chain couples TRBV7-3 to TRBJ2-1, with D tentatively TRBD2 (5 bases). Trimming removed 5 bases at V and 0 bases at J, with 14 bases between. This CDR3 spans 16 amino acids. Germline V CDR1 and CDR2: SGHTA, FQGTGA. This chain's CDR3 is CASSTLSGDSYNEQFF. CDR3 nucleotide sequence: TGTGCCAGCAGCACCCTAAGCGGAGACTCCTACAATGAGCAGTTCTTC.

This chain uses TRBV7-9 with TRBJ1-1; no clear D gene. The V and J ends lost 6 bases and 1 base respectively, with 15 bases between them. Germline V gene lookup returns CDR1 SEHNR and CDR2 FQNEAQ (reference sequence). The CDR3 runs 15 residues. The CDR3 loop is CASSFITLRNTEAFF. In DNA form, the CDR3 reads TGTGCCAGCAGTTTTATAACCCTGAGGAACACTGAAGCTTTCTTT.

J is TRBJ2-1 and V is TRBV18; D is possibly TRBD2 (5 bases). The germline gives CDR1 KGHSH, CDR2 LQKENI. V was pared by 4 bases and J by 8 bases, with 18 bases between. This CDR3 is built from 15 residues. CDR3 amino acids: CASSLGLPPLDEQFF. For the CDR3, the DNA is TGTGCCAGCTCACTCGGACTCCCGCCGCTCGATGAGCAGTTCTTC.

The V and J genes are TRBV9 and TRBJ2-2; TRBD1 matches at 9 bases. CDR3 length equals 17 residues. The germline V gene has CDR1 SGDLS and CDR2 YYNGEE. Germline trimming cut 1 base from V and 4 bases from J; bases unmatched to any gene: 8. CDR3: CASSVPGQGTTTGELFF. The CDR3 nucleotides are TGTGCCAGCAGCGTACCTGGACAGGGGACGACCACCGGGGAGCTGTTTTTT.

CDR3 in amino acids: CASSLTGNYNEQFF. DNA for the CDR3: TGTGCCAGCAGCCTCACCGGGAACTACAATGAGCAGTTCTTC. The chain couples TRBV7-9 to TRBJ2-1; the D gene is possibly TRBD2 (5 bases). CDR3 length equals 14 residues. Germline CDR1 SEHNR, CDR2 FQNEAQ (reference sequence). V lost 5 bases to trimming and J lost 3 bases, with 11 bases between them.

This clone was detected once. The V call is TRBV11-2, the J call TRBJ2-7; D gene uncertain. Germline V gene data show CDR1 as SGHAT and CDR2 as FQNNGV. The V gene lost 5 bases and the J gene lost 2 bases, with 7 bases spanning the gap. This CDR3 has 12 amino acids. The DNA for the CDR3 is TGTGCCAGCAGCGGTCCCCCCTACGAGCAGTACTTC. Its protein is CASSGPPYEQYF.

The chain links TRBV7-9 to TRBJ2-7; TRBD1 matches at 8 bases. This CDR3 spans 15 amino acids. Trimming cost V 5 bases and J 4 bases; bases outside gene matches: 10. From germline, CDR1 is SEHNR and CDR2 FQNEAQ (reference sequence). As DNA, the CDR3 is TGTGCCAGCAGCCCCGTCCGGGACAGGCCTTACGAGCAGTACTTC. Its translation is CASSPVRDRPYEQYF.

This chain connects TRBV11-2 to TRBJ1-2; a weak D match, TRBD1 (5 bases). V was shortened by 3 bases and J by 3 bases, with 11 bases between the two germline ends. The germline V gene has CDR1 SGHAT and CDR2 FQNNGV. The CDR3 is 14 amino acids. CDR3 sequence: CASSLGQGHYGYTF. CDR3 bases: TGTGCCAGCAGCTTGGGTCAGGGCCACTATGGCTACACCTTC.

The chain recombines TRBV14 with TRBJ2-5, with 9 bases lining up with TRBD2. This CDR3 has 15 residues. With 4 bases clipped from V and 5 bases from J, the junction kept 8 bases outside the gene matches. Germline V gene data show CDR1 as SGHDN and CDR2 as FVKESK. The CDR3 sequence: CASSRFSGRGETQYF. CDR3 DNA: TGTGCCAGCAGCCGTTTTAGCGGGAGAGGGGAGACCCAGTACTTC.

The DNA of the CDR3 is TGTGCCAGCTCCCCCAACACAGGGTGGGGGTCGAACACCGGGGAGCTGTTTTTT. Residues: CASSPNTGWGSNTGELFF. The V gene is TRBV5-4, the J gene TRBJ2-2, with a weak D call TRBD1 (6 bases). CDR1 and CDR2 (germline): SGHNT, YYREEE (reference sequence). The CDR3 covers 18 residues. V was pared by 7 bases and J by 0 bases, with 22 bases between. The whole variable domain, remainder taken from reference TRBV5-4 and TRBJ2-2, is ETGVTQSPTHLIKTRGQQVTLRCSSQSGHNTVSWYQQALGQGPQFIFQYYREEENGRGNFPPRFSGLQFPNYSSELNVNALELDDSALYLCASSPNTGWGSNTGELFFGEGSRLTVL.

Here the CDR3 DNA reads TGCGCCAGCAGCAAAGGATATCGCCTGTACAATGAGCAGTTCTTC. Protein product: CASSKGYRLYNEQFF. The chain joins TRBV5-1 to TRBJ2-1; D ambiguous. The CDR3 spans 15 residues. CDR1 SGHRS and CDR2 YFSETQ come from the germline V gene. V was trimmed by 4 bases and J by 4 bases, leaving 15 bases between them.

The rearrangement joins TRBV7-9 to TRBJ2-7; D not certain. The CDR3 length is 12 residues. CDR1 SEHNR and CDR2 FQNEAQ come from the germline V gene (reference sequence). V was cut by 7 bases and J by 7 bases, with 14 bases left in between. The DNA for the CDR3 is TGTGCCAGCATGAGTTCCCGTGCTGAGCAGTACTTC. Amino acid sequence: CASMSSRAEQYF.

The gene calls are TRBV5-8 and TRBJ2-1, with a tentative D call TRBD1 (5 bases). In germline, CDR1 is SGHTS, CDR2 YDEGEE. V lost 2 bases to trimming and J lost 1 base, with 10 bases between them. This CDR3 has 15 residues. In nucleotides, the CDR3 is TGTGCCAGCAGCTTATTAGGGGCTTCCTACAATGAGCAGTTCTTC. It yields the protein CASSLLGASYNEQFF.

This chain uses TRBV5-1 with TRBJ2-3; D is undetermined. Germline loops: CDR1 SGHRS, CDR2 YFSETQ. V was clipped by 0 bases and J by 8 bases, with 7 bases between them. The length of the CDR3 is 12 residues. CDR3 in amino acids: CASSLGVGTQYF. The CDR3 DNA is TGCGCCAGCAGCTTGGGGGTGGGTACGCAGTATTTT.

The chain couples TRBV6-5 to TRBJ2-5; the D is unclear. Germline V gene lookup returns CDR1 MNHEY and CDR2 SVGAGI. The CDR3 loop spans 11 amino acids. V lost 6 bases to trimming and J lost 2 bases, with 4 bases between them. DNA for the CDR3: TGTGCCAGCAGCCTACAAGAGACCCAGTACTTC. This encodes CASSLQETQYF.

Regarding this clone: The junction and the germline gene differ at one end; a read error may be behind it. The J gene is TRBJ1-1, the V gene TRBV30, with D possibly being TRBD1 (5 bases). CDR1 is GTSNPN and CDR2 is SVGIG in the germline V gene (reference sequence). This CDR3 comprises 12 residues. The CDR3 protein is CAWNWADTEAFF. The CDR3 DNA reads as TGTGCCTGGAATTGGGCGGACACCGAAGCTTTCTTT.

The chain uses TRBV4-3 and TRBJ1-1; D not resolved. The germline gives CDR1 LGHNA, CDR2 YSLEER. The CDR3 covers 15 residues. V was cut by 0 bases and J by 2 bases, with 10 bases left in between. The CDR3 region is CASSQDEEVNTEAFF. CDR3 in DNA: TGCGCCAGCAGCCAAGATGAGGAGGTTAACACTGAAGCTTTCTTT.

CDR3 amino acids: CASSPQRVSYNEQFF. The CDR3 DNA reads as TGCGCCAGCAGCCCGCAGCGGGTTTCCTACAATGAGCAGTTCTTC. The rearrangement links TRBV4-3 to TRBJ2-1; D is perhaps TRBD2 (6 bases). The CDR3 runs to 15 residues. Germline-derived CDR1 and CDR2 are LGHNA and YSLEER. Trimming removed 4 bases from V and 1 base from J, with 11 bases in between.

The chain employs TRBV27 and TRBJ2-7; the D gene is possibly TRBD2 (5 bases). CDR1 MNHEY and CDR2 SMNVEV come from the germline V gene (reference sequence). The CDR3 contains 13 residues. V lost 4 bases to trimming and J lost 0 bases, with 7 bases between them. CDR3 bases: TGTGCCAGCAGTTACGGGAACTCCTACGAGCAGTACTTC. Its protein product is CASSYGNSYEQYF.

The chain uses TRBV6-5 and TRBJ1-2; no clear D. Trimming pared 6 bases from V and 4 bases from J, leaving 12 bases between. CDR3 length: 13 amino acids. Germline CDR1 MNHEY, CDR2 SVGAGI. The CDR3 region is CASRQRNLYGYTF. CDR3 DNA sequence: TGTGCCAGCAGACAACGGAATCTCTATGGCTACACCTTC.

The chain is built from TRBV30 and TRBJ2-7; D uncertain. This CDR3 spans 12 amino acids. Germline V gene lookup returns CDR1 GTSNPN and CDR2 SVGIG (reference sequence). Deletions cut 4 bases from V and 0 bases from J, with 7 bases between. The DNA for the CDR3 is TGTGCCTGGACCCATAGCTCCTACGAGCAGTACTTC. Its protein product is CAWTHSSYEQYF.

This clone was seen more than once but under ten times. The rearrangement links TRBV9 to TRBJ1-1; D is uncertain. Germline CDR1 reads SGDLS; CDR2 reads YYNGEE. The germline V and J ends were trimmed by 4 bases and 1 base, with 8 bases remaining between them. This CDR3 has 13 residues. CDR3 coding DNA: TGTGCCAGCAGCCCGTACGGGAACACTGAAGCTTTCTTT. Amino acid sequence: CASSPYGNTEAFF.

The chain links TRBV2 to TRBJ2-2; TRBD1 might be the D (6 bases). The CDR3 is 17 residues long. Per the germline V gene, CDR1 is SNHLY and CDR2 is FYNNEI. The V end lost 5 bases, the J end lost 3 bases, and 19 bases lay between the germline ends. The CDR3 coding sequence is TGTGCCAGCAGTCGATTCCACAGGGATTCGTACACCGGGGAGCTGTTTTTT. Amino acid sequence: CASSRFHRDSYTGELFF.

The chain uses TRBV11-2 and TRBJ1-5; 7 nucleotides match TRBD1. Per the germline V gene, CDR1 is SGHAT and CDR2 is FQNNGV. Unmatched junction bases numbered 5, after V lost 5 bases and J lost 4 bases. The CDR3 extends over 14 amino acids. The chain's CDR3 is CASSPRQGNQPQHF. As DNA, the CDR3 is TGTGCCAGCAGCCCCAGACAGGGTAATCAGCCCCAGCATTTT.

The J gene is TRBJ1-1, the V gene TRBV7-8; a weak D match, TRBD1 (5 bases). Germline lookup yields CDR1 SGHVS and CDR2 FQNEAQ. Trimming took off 1 base at V and 1 base at J, with 16 bases between the two ends. This CDR3 spans 17 amino acids. For the CDR3, the DNA is TGTGCCAGCAGCTTAGGGGGCAGGTGGAAGGGGAACACTGAAGCTTTCTTT. Translating it yields CASSLGGRWKGNTEAFF. The whole variable domain, remainder taken from reference TRBV7-8 and TRBJ1-1, is GAGVSQSPRYKVAKRGQDVALRCDPISGHVSLFWYQQALGQGPEFLTYFQNEAQLDKSGLPSDRFFAERPEGSVSTLKIQRTQQEDSAVYLCASSLGGRWKGNTEAFFGQGTRLTVV.

V is TRBV2 and J is TRBJ2-7; 12 positions agree with TRBD1. The CDR3 loop spans 15 amino acids. CDR1 SNHLY and CDR2 FYNNEI come from the germline V gene. V shed 7 bases and J 6 bases; nucleotides not matched to a gene: 10. CDR3 DNA sequence: TGTGCCAGCATCACGGGACAGGGGGCGCGAATCGAGCAGTACTTC. Translating gives CASITGQGARIEQYF.

The chain combines TRBV9 with TRBJ2-3; 8 bases are a match to TRBD2. CDR1 is SGDLS and CDR2 is YYNGEE in the germline V gene. The CDR3 loop spans 16 amino acids. Trimming took 0 bases from V and 5 from J; bases not matched to a gene: 8. CDR3 sequence: CASSVGSGIYEDTQYF. The CDR3 nucleotides are TGTGCCAGCAGCGTAGGTAGCGGGATTTATGAAGATACGCAGTATTTT. The variable domain in full, with the rest retrieved from reference TRBV9 and TRBJ2-3, is DSGVTQTPKHLITATGQRVTLRCSPRSGDLSVYWYQQSLDQGLQFLIQYYNGEERAKGNILERFSAQQFPDLHSELNLSSLELGDSALYFCASSVGSGIYEDTQYFGPGTRLTVL.